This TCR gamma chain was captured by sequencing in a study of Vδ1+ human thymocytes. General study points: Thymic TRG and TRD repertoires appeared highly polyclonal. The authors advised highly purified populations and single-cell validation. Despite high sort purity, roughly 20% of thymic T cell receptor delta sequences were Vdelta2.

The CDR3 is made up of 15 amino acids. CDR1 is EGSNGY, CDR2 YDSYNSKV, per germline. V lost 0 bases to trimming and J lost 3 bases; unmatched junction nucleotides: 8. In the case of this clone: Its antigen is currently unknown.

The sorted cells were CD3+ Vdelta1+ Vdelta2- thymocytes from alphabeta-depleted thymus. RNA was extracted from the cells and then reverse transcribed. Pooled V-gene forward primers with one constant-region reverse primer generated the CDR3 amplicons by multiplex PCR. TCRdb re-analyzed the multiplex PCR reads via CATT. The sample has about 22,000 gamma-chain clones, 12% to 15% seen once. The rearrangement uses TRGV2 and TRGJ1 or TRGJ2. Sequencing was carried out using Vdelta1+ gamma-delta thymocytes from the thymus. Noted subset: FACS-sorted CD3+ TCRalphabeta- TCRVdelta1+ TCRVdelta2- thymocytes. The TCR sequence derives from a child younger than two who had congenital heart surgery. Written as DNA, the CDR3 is TGTGCCACCTGGGACGGGCCTGCAATTTATTATAAGAAACTCTTT. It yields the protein CATWDGPAIYYKKLF.